One and the same sample provided the 27 T cell receptor beta chains below, sequenced in a study of early T cells in non-severe SARS-CoV-2 infection. MiXCR, applied by TCRdb to the 5' RACE reads, yields one record per CDR3 protein. The sample lists 50,000 to 70,000 distinct CDR3 sequences, under 15% occurring once. The material sequenced was whole blood. These receptors were obtained from an adult who was a healthcare worker with PCR-confirmed SARS-CoV-2 infection or an uninfected control (not recorded which).

The table lists this clonotype with a few counts. The J gene is TRBJ2-1, the V gene TRBV7-9, with D unresolved. This CDR3 region has 15 residues. Germline CDR1 is SEHNR and CDR2 is FQNEAQ (reference sequence). V was cut by 4 bases and J by 3 bases, with 13 bases left in between. This chain's CDR3 is CASSSTWEFYNEQFF. In DNA, the CDR3 is TGTGCCAGCAGCTCCACGTGGGAATTCTACAATGAGCAGTTCTTC.

The V gene is TRBV7-9, the J gene TRBJ1-1, with 9 bases that match TRBD1. Trimming cost V 6 bases and J 11 bases; bases outside gene matches: 10. This CDR3 comprises 13 residues. Germline assignment: CDR1 SEHNR and CDR2 FQNEAQ (reference sequence). The CDR3 DNA reads TGTGCCAGCAGAGCAAGACAGGGGGTGTATGCTTTCTTT. It yields the protein CASRARQGVYAFF.

On this clonotype itself: The junction does not match germline at one end; this may be a read error. V and J are TRBV30 and TRBJ2-5; TRBD2 is a possible D gene (5 bases). CDR3 size: 11 residues. Germline assignment: CDR1 GTSNPN and CDR2 SVGIG (reference sequence). In nucleotides, the CDR3 is TGTGCCCGGAGGTTTGCGGAGACCCAGTACTTC. Residues: CARRFAETQYF.

This clonotype was seen a few times. V usage is TRBV7-9 and J usage is TRBJ2-1; 7 nucleotides align to TRBD2. The junction had 7 bases not matched to a gene; V was cut back by 3 bases and J by 2 bases. Germline loops: CDR1 SEHNR, CDR2 FQNEAQ (reference sequence). This CDR3 is 16 amino acids long. The CDR3 loop is CASSLGLRVTYNEQFF. CDR3 coding DNA: TGTGCCAGCAGCTTGGGACTACGCGTAACCTACAATGAGCAGTTCTTC.

The chain has TRBV11-1 and TRBJ2-7; D tentatively reads TRBD1 or TRBD2 (5 bases each). The germline V gene has CDR1 SGHAT and CDR2 FQDESV (reference sequence). The V end was cut by 2 bases, the J end by 0 bases, with 11 bases between. This CDR3 has 15 residues. Written as DNA, the CDR3 is TGTGCCAGCAGCTTACGCAGGGACCTCTCCTACGAGCAGTACTTC. Its translation is CASSLRRDLSYEQYF.

This clonotype came up many times. The rearrangement uses TRBV6-6 and TRBJ2-5; D is tentatively TRBD1 or TRBD2 (6 bases each). Germline CDR1 is MNHNY and CDR2 is SVGAGI (reference sequence). The CDR3 spans 12 residues. Deletions cut 8 bases from V and 5 bases from J, with 12 bases between. The CDR3 reads CASSGDTETQYF. CDR3 nucleotides: TGTGCCAGCTCGGGGGACACCGAGACCCAGTACTTC.

This clonotype has more than one count but fewer than ten. The chain links TRBV6-1 to TRBJ2-7, with D tentatively TRBD2 (6 bases). The CDR3 loop spans 16 amino acids. Germline loops: CDR1 MNHNS, CDR2 SASEGT. Trimming left V 2 bases short and J 0 bases short, with 14 bases between. Here the CDR3 DNA reads TGTGCCAGCAGTGAAAGGAGGGTTTTTTCCTCCTACGAGCAGTACTTC. It yields the protein CASSERRVFSSYEQYF.

The sample holds many counts of this clonotype. The rearrangement joins TRBV6-1 to TRBJ2-2; a possible D gene is TRBD2 (6 bases). Trimming pared 0 bases from V and 4 bases from J, leaving 18 bases between. The CDR3 covers 18 residues. Germline lookup yields CDR1 MNHNS and CDR2 SASEGT. The CDR3 DNA reads as TGTGCCAGCAGTGAAGCGCGGGGCATCCAATTACGCACCGGGGAGCTGTTTTTT. This codes for CASSEARGIQLRTGELFF.

The chain couples TRBV25-1 to TRBJ2-7; no clear D gene. Trimming stripped 5 bases from V and 3 bases from J, with 5 bases between. This CDR3 has 11 residues. The germline gives CDR1 MGHDK, CDR2 SYGVNS. The CDR3 sequence is CASSSRYEQYF. The CDR3 DNA reads TGTGCCAGCAGTAGCCGCTACGAGCAGTACTTC.

The chain joins TRBV28 to TRBJ1-5; the D is unclear. The length of the CDR3 is 12 residues. V was clipped by 1 base and J by 6 bases, with 4 bases between them. Germline CDR1 MDHEN, CDR2 SYDVKM. CDR3 residues: CASSLFGQPQHF. DNA for the CDR3: TGTGCCAGCAGTTTATTTGGTCAGCCCCAGCATTTT.

J is TRBJ2-1 and V is TRBV29-1; D call uncertain. V lost 5 bases, J lost 8 bases, and 13 bases lay in between. Germline V gene sequence: CDR1 SQVTM, CDR2 ANQGSEA. The CDR3 contains 12 residues. CDR3 nucleotides: TGCAGCGTTCGGCGGCTTGAAGATGAGCAGTTCTTC. Translating gives CSVRRLEDEQFF.

This clonotype occurred many times. CDR3 nucleotide sequence: TGTGCCAGCAGTGATGCGAGAGGTGAGCAGTTCTTC. Its translation is CASSDARGEQFF. The rearrangement uses TRBV25-1 and TRBJ2-1; D call uncertain. Germline V gene lookup returns CDR1 MGHDK and CDR2 SYGVNS. The CDR3 totals 12 residues. V was shortened by 3 bases and J by 9 bases, with 9 bases between the two germline ends.

This clonotype was counted at least ten times. This sequence joins TRBV20-1 and TRBJ2-5, with 8 bases lining up with TRBD2. V trimming: 5 bases; J trimming: 9 bases; junction bases outside the gene matches: 11. This CDR3 is 13 amino acids long. The germline gives CDR1 DFQATT, CDR2 SNEGSKA (reference sequence). DNA of the CDR3: TGCAGTGCTGATAGCGGGGCTCTTGGGGCCCAGTACTTC. It encodes CSADSGALGAQYF.

This clonotype was found many times. The chain links TRBV29-1 to TRBJ2-1; 8 nucleotides line up with TRBD2. Trimming at V came to 1 base and at J to 16 bases, leaving 9 bases not matched to a gene. CDR3 length: 12 amino acids. Germline V CDR1 and CDR2: SQVTM, ANQGSEA. The CDR3 region is CSVEGGGREKFF. DNA for the CDR3: TGCAGCGTTGAAGGCGGGGGGCGGGAGAAATTCTTC.

This clonotype was seen many times. CDR3 nucleotides: TGTGCCATCAGTGAGGAATATAGCAGTGAGCAGTTCTTC. Its translation is CAISEEYSSEQFF. The rearrangement links TRBV10-3 to TRBJ2-1, with D hard to call. V was trimmed by 2 bases and J by 9 bases, leaving 11 bases between them. Germline V CDR1 and CDR2: ENHRY, SYGVKD. The CDR3 covers 13 residues.

In nucleotides, the CDR3 is TGTGCCAGCAGCCGGTTGGGCACTGAAGCTTTCTTT. This sequence encodes CASSRLGTEAFF. The V and J genes are TRBV7-9 and TRBJ1-1; D gene ambiguous. The CDR3 is made up of 12 amino acids. From germline, CDR1 is SEHNR and CDR2 FQNEAQ (reference sequence). The germline V and J ends were trimmed by 5 bases and 4 bases, with 8 bases remaining between them.

The sample holds many counts of this clonotype. This chain uses TRBV9 with TRBJ2-5; no firm D call. With 0 bases removed from V and 2 bases from J, the gap between germline ends came to 5 bases. The CDR3 totals 13 residues. Per the germline V gene, CDR1 is SGDLS and CDR2 is YYNGEE. The CDR3 DNA is TGTGCCAGCAGCGTAGGACTGCAAGAGACCCAGTACTTC. Residues: CASSVGLQETQYF.

This clonotype was seen a few times. The chain is built from TRBV2 and TRBJ2-7; TRBD2 agrees at 7 bases. Trimming cost V 8 bases and J 0 bases; bases outside gene matches: 4. Germline assignment: CDR1 SNHLY and CDR2 FYNNEI. The CDR3 consists of 13 residues. CDR3 loop: CASLRGSSYEQYF. DNA of the CDR3: TGTGCCAGCTTGCGGGGGAGCTCCTACGAGCAGTACTTC. The full variable domain, with the rest looked up from reference TRBV2 and TRBJ2-7, is EPEVTQTPSHQVTQMGQEVILRCVPISNHLYFYWYRQILGQKVEFLVSFYNNEISEKSEIFDDQFSVERPDGSNFTLKIRSTKLEDSAMYFCASLRGSSYEQYFGPGTRLTVT.

The chain joins TRBV6-2 or TRBV6-3 to TRBJ1-4; 7 nucleotides line up with TRBD1. This CDR3 has 17 amino acids. Germline-derived CDR1 and CDR2 are MNHEY and SVGEGT. With V trimmed by 2 bases and J by 0 bases, 6 bases remained unmatched. The chain's CDR3 is CASSYPGQNPTNEKLFF. The CDR3 nucleotides read TGTGCCAGCAGTTACCCGGGACAGAACCCAACTAATGAAAAACTGTTTTTT.

The sample holds many counts of this clonotype. The chain links TRBV15 to TRBJ2-7; no firm D call. This CDR3 comprises 17 residues. Germline loops: CDR1 LNHNV, CDR2 YYDKDF (reference sequence). Trimming shortened V by 2 bases and J by 0 bases, and 17 bases separated the two germline ends. CDR3 DNA: TGTGCCACCAGCAGATCGAGATCCGGCTCCAGCTCCTACGAGCAGTACTTC. It encodes CATSRSRSGSSSYEQYF.

In this sample, this clonotype turned up many times. The rearrangement uses TRBV15 and TRBJ1-3, with D unresolved. Trimming pared 6 bases from V and 1 base from J, leaving 19 bases between. CDR1 and CDR2 from the germline V gene are LNHNV and YYDKDF (reference sequence). The CDR3 has 17 residues. The CDR3 DNA reads as TGTGCCACCAGTAGCCCCGGGGAGAAGCCTTCTGGAAACACCATATATTTT. It is translated as CATSSPGEKPSGNTIYF.

The V call is TRBV10-3, the J call TRBJ2-3, with 7 bases fitting TRBD2. V lost 10 bases to trimming and J lost 1 base; unmatched junction nucleotides: 5. CDR3 length equals 13 residues. Germline values: CDR1 ENHRY, CDR2 SYGVKD. The CDR3 loop reads CATGREGTDTQYF. In DNA form, the CDR3 reads TGTGCCACCGGACGGGAGGGCACAGATACGCAGTATTTT.

Many counts were recorded for this clonotype. The chain combines TRBV20-1 with TRBJ1-4; TRBD1 matches at 8 bases. Looked up from germline, CDR1 is DFQATT and CDR2 is SNEGSKA (reference sequence). With V trimmed by 5 bases and J by 7 bases, 3 bases remained unmatched. The CDR3 runs 12 residues. The CDR3 DNA sequence: TGCAGTGCTTTTGACAGGGGTGAAAAACTGTTTTTT. Translation: CSAFDRGEKLFF.

The sample holds a few counts of this clonotype. The chain couples TRBV5-1 to TRBJ1-6; the D is unclear. This CDR3 comprises 15 residues. V lost 5 bases and J lost 8, with 17 bases in between. The germline gives CDR1 SGHRS, CDR2 YFSETQ. The CDR3 here is CASRPAPLWDSPLHF. The CDR3 DNA reads TGCGCCAGCAGACCAGCCCCCTTGTGGGATTCACCCCTCCACTTT.

This sequence joins TRBV7-9 and TRBJ2-1; no reliable D call. The CDR3 sequence is 12 residues long. The V end lost 5 bases, the J end lost 5 bases, and 7 bases lay between the germline ends. Germline V gene sequence: CDR1 SEHNR, CDR2 FQNEAQ (reference sequence). The CDR3 is CASSPWDNEQFF. As DNA, the CDR3 is TGTGCCAGCAGCCCCTGGGACAATGAGCAGTTCTTC.

This clonotype was counted at least ten times. The chain has TRBV6-4 and TRBJ2-2; TRBD2 agrees at 10 bases. Losses at the gene ends were 8 bases for V and 3 bases for J; bases not matched to a gene: 3. Germline CDR1 MRHNA, CDR2 SNTAGT. The CDR3 consists of 14 residues. CDR3: CASQAGGDTGELFF. Written as DNA, the CDR3 is TGTGCCAGCCAAGCGGGAGGGGACACCGGGGAGCTGTTTTTT.

This clonotype was observed once. This may arise from a read error, as a much more abundant clone is one base away. The J gene is TRBJ1-1, the V gene TRBV30; no clear D. The V gene's germline CDR1 is GTSNPN and CDR2 SVGIG (reference sequence). The CDR3 is 13 amino acids. CDR3 coding DNA: TGTGCCTGGAGTGTATCAGTGAACACTGTAGCTTTCTTT. Protein: CAWSVSVNTVAFF.